Sequencing of this T cell receptor (beta chain) was carried out in a study of shared clonotypes between healthy human individuals. Profiled with immunoSEQ multiplex PCR; TCRdb holds only in-frame clones, not every one. There are 2.3 million or so clones in the sample; about 92% occur only once, and under 0.45% lies in the top ten. Germline CDR1 reads MNHEY; CDR2 reads SVGAGI. Trimming left V 8 bases short and J 5 bases short, with 21 bases between. This CDR3 has 15 residues. This receptor was obtained from a man in his late teens or twenties in good health. Some clones in this sample may be carry-over from other donors' samples. Sequenced: naive CD4+ T cells from PBMCs. Regarding subset: CD45RA+ positively selected. This chain joins TRBV6-5 and TRBJ1-1; unclear D gene. The CDR3 region has the DNA TGTGCCAGCTCTGGACCCGGAGGGCTTGGGACTGAAGCTTTCTTT. As protein: CASSGPGGLGTEAFF.